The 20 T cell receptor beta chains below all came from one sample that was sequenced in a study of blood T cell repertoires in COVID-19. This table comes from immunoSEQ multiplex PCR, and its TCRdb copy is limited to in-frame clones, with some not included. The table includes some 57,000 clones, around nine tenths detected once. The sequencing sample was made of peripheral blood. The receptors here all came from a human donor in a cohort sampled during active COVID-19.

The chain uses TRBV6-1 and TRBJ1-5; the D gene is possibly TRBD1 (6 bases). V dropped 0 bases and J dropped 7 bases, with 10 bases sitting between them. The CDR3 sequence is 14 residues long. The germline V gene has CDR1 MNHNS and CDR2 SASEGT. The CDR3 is CASSEAGGAQPQHF. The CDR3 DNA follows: TGTGCCAGCAGTGAAGCGGGGGGGGCACAGCCCCAGCATTTT.

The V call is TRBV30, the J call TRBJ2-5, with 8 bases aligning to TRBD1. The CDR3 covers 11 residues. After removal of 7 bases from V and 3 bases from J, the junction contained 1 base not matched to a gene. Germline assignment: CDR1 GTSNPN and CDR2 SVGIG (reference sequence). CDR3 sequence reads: CASDREETQYF. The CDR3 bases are TGTGCCTCGGACAGGGAAGAGACCCAGTACTTC. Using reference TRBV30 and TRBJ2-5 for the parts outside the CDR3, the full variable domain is SQTIHQWPATLVQPVGSPLSLECTVEGTSNPNLYWYRQAAGRGLQLLFYSVGIGQISSEVPQNLSASRPQDRQFILSSKKLLLSDSGFYLCASDREETQYFGPGTRLLVL.

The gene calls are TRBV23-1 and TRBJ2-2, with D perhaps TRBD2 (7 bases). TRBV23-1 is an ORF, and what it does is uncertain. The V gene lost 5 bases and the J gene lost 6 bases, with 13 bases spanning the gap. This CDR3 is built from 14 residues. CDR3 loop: CASSEGGPAGELFF. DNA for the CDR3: TGCGCCAGCAGTGAGGGGGGGCCAGCCGGGGAGCTGTTTTTT.

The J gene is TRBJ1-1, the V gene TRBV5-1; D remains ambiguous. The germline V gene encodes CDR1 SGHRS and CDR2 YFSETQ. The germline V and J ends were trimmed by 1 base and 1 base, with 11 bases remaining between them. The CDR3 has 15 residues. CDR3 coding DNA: TGCGCCAGCAGCTTGTCAGGCAGAGAGAACACTGAAGCTTTCTTT. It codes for CASSLSGRENTEAFF.

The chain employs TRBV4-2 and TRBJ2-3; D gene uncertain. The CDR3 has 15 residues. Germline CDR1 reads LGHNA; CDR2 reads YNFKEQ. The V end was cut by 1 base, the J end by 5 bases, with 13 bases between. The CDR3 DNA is TGTGCCAGCAGCCAAGTGCCAGCCGCGGTAGATACGCAGTATTTT. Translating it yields CASSQVPAAVDTQYF.

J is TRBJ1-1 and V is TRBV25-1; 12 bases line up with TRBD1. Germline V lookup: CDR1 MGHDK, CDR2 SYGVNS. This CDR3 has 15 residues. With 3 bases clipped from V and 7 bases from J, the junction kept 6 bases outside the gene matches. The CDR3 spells CASSDGDRGLGEAFF. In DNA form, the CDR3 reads TGTGCCAGCAGTGACGGGGACAGGGGGCTTGGTGAAGCTTTCTTT. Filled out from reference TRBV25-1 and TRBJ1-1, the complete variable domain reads EADIYQTPRYLVIGTGKKITLECSQTMGHDKMYWYQQDPGMELHLIHYSYGVNSTEKGDLSSESTVSRIRTEHFPLTLESARPSHTSQYLCASSDGDRGLGEAFFGQGTRLTVV.

CDR3 sequence reads: CASSIQGPGEKLFF. The CDR3 DNA is TGTGCCAGTAGTATTCAGGGGCCTGGAGAAAAACTGTTTTTT. The chain links TRBV19 to TRBJ1-4; tentatively, D is TRBD1 (6 bases). Per germline, CDR1 LNHDA and CDR2 SQIVND (reference sequence). The CDR3 is 14 amino acids. V was pared by 3 bases and J by 8 bases, with 13 bases between. Using reference TRBV19 and TRBJ1-4 for the parts outside the CDR3, the full variable domain is DGGITQSPKYLFRKEGQNVTLSCEQNLNHDAMYWYRQDPGQGLRLIYYSQIVNDFQKGDIAEGYSVSREKKESFPLTVTSAQKNPTAFYLCASSIQGPGEKLFFGSGTQLSVL.

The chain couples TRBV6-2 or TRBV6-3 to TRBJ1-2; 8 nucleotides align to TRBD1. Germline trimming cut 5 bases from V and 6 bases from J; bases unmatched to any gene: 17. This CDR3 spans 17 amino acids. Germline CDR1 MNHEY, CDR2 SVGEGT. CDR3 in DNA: TGTGCCAGCAGTCCATTCTCCGGTCGGACAGGGCGGGATGGCTACACCTTC. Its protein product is CASSPFSGRTGRDGYTF.

This CDR3 is CASSLGRQGGGYTF. For the CDR3, the DNA is TGTGCCAGCAGCTTGGGACGACAGGGCGGTGGCTACACCTTC. The rearrangement links TRBV11-1 to TRBJ1-2, with 7 bases lining up with TRBD1. CDR1 SGHAT and CDR2 FQDESV come from the germline V gene (reference sequence). Unmatched junction bases numbered 8, after V lost 3 bases and J lost 7 bases. This CDR3 contains 14 residues.

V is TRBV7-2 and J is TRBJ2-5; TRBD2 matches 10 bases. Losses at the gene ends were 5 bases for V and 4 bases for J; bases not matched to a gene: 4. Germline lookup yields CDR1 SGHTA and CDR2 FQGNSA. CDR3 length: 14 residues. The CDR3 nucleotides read TGTGCCAGCAGCGCAAGCGGGAGGGCAGAGACCCAGTACTTC. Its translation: CASSASGRAETQYF. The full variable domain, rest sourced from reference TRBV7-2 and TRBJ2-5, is GAGVSQSPSNKVTEKGKDVELRCDPISGHTALYWYRQSLGQGLEFLIYFQGNSAPDKSGLPSDRFSAERTGGSVSTLTIQRTQQEDSAVYLCASSASGRAETQYFGPGTRLLVL.

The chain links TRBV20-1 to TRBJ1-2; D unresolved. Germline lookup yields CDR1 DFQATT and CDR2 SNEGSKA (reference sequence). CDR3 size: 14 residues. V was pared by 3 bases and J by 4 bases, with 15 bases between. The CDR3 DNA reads TGCAGTGCTAGTTCCCTAGACGGCAGCTATGGCTACACCTTC. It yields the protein CSASSLDGSYGYTF.

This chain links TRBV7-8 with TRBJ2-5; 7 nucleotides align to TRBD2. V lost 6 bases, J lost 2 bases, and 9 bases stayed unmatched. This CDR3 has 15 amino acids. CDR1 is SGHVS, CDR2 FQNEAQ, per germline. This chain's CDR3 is CASSSDGSGQETQYF. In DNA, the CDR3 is TGTGCCAGCAGTTCGGACGGTAGCGGGCAAGAGACCCAGTACTTC.

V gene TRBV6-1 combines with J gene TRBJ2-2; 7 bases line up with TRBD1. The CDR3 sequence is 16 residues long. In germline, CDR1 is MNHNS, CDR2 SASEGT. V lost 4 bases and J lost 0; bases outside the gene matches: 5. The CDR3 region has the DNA TGTGCCAGCAGTGTCCCCGGGACAGCGAACACCGGGGAGCTGTTTTTT. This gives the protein CASSVPGTANTGELFF.

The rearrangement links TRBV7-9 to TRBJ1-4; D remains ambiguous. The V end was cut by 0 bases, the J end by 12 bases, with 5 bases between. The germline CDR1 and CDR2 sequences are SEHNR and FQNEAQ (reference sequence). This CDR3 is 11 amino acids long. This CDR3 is CASSLAGQLFF. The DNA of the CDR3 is TGTGCCAGCAGCTTAGCGGGCCAACTGTTTTTT.

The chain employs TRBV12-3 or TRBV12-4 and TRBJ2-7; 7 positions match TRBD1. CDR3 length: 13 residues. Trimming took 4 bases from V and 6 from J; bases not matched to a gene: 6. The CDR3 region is CASSWRGQVEQYF. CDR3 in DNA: TGTGCCAGCAGTTGGAGAGGACAGGTCGAGCAGTACTTC.

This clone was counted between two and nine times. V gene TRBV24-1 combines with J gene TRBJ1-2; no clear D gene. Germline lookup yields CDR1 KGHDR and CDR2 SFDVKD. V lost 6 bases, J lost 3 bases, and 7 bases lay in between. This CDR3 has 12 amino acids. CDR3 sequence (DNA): TGTGCCACCAGTAAGGCGGACTATGGCTACACCTTC. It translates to CATSKADYGYTF.

Written as DNA, the CDR3 is TGTGCCAGCAGTTACTCGAACCTAGCCGACACAGATACGCAGTATTTT. Translating gives CASSYSNLADTDTQYF. The chain carries TRBV6-2 or TRBV6-3 and TRBJ2-3, with a tentative D call TRBD2 (5 bases). The CDR3 covers 16 residues. V was pared by 0 bases and J by 2 bases, with 12 bases between. Germline V gene data show CDR1 as MNHEY and CDR2 as SVGEGT.

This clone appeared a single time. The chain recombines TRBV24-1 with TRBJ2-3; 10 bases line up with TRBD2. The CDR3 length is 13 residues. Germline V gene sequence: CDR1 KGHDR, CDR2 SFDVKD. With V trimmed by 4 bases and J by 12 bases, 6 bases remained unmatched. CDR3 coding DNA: TGTGCCACCAGTGACCGACTAGCGGGTGGTCAGTATTTT. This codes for CATSDRLAGGQYF.

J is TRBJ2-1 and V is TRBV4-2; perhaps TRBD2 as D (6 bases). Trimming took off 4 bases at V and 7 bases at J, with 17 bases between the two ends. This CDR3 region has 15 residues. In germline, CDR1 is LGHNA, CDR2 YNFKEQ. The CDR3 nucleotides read TGTGCCAGCAGCCCCGGGACTCCTCTCGAAAATGAGCAGTTCTTC. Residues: CASSPGTPLENEQFF.

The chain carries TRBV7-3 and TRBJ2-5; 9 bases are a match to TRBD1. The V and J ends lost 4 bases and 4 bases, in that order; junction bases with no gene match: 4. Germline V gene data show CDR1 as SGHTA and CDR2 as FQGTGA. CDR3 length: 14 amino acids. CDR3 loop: CASSSGTGRETQYF. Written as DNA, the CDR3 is TGTGCCAGCAGCTCCGGGACAGGGAGAGAGACCCAGTACTTC.